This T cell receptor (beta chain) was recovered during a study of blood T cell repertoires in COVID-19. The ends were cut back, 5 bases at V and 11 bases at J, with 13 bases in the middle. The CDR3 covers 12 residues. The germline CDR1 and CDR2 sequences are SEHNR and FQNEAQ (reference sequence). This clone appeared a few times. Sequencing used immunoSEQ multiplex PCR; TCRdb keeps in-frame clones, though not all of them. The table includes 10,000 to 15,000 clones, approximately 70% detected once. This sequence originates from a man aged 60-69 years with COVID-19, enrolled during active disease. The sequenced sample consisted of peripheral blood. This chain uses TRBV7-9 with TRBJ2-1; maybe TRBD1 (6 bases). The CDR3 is CASSPNRDQQFF. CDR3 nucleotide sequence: TGTGCCAGCAGCCCGAACAGGGATCAGCAGTTCTTC.